These 16 T cell receptor beta chains share one sample of origin, sequenced in a study of shared clonotypes between healthy human individuals. TCRdb's copy holds only in-frame clones and misses some; the assay was immunoSEQ multiplex PCR. The sample yields about 2 million clones, 95% seen once. Sequenced material: naive CD4+ T cells sorted from blood. Subset meaning: CD45RA+ positively selected. The receptors derive from a young man in good health.

This clone occurred once. The chain joins TRBV18 to TRBJ2-7, with TRBD1 matching 9 bases. The CDR3 is 15 residues long. J lost 2 bases, V lost 2 bases, and 4 bases had no gene match. CDR1 and CDR2 from the germline V gene are KGHSH and LQKENI. CDR3 DNA: TGTGCCAGCTCACCATGGGGGACAGGGCCCTACGAGCAGTACTTC. Translated: CASSPWGTGPYEQYF.

The chain joins TRBV30 to TRBJ2-7; 10 bases align to TRBD1. The CDR3 is 14 residues long. V trimming: 1 base; J trimming: 1 base; junction bases outside the gene matches: 1. Germline values: CDR1 GTSNPN, CDR2 SVGIG (reference sequence). The CDR3 reads CAWSGTGGSYEQYF. DNA for the CDR3: TGTGCCTGGAGTGGGACAGGGGGTTCCTACGAGCAGTACTTC.

The CDR3 DNA is TGTGCCAGCTCAATTAACAGGGGCAAAGGGTTGGTGAACACTGAAGCTTTCTTT. This codes for CASSINRGKGLVNTEAFF. The rearrangement uses TRBV18 and TRBJ1-1, with TRBD1 identical over 7 bases. Germline V gene lookup returns CDR1 KGHSH and CDR2 LQKENI. The trim removed 5 bases at V and 0 bases at J, leaving 15 bases unmatched. This CDR3 is built from 18 residues.

This chain connects TRBV5-1 to TRBJ2-5, with 7 nucleotides matching TRBD2. The CDR3 is 15 residues long. Germline CDR1 reads SGHRS; CDR2 reads YFSETQ. The V segment lost 1 base and the J segment 1 base; nucleotides outside the gene matches: 4. CDR3 region: CASSLPSGTQETQYF. CDR3 sequence (DNA): TGCGCCAGCAGCTTGCCTAGCGGCACCCAAGAGACCCAGTACTTC.

This sequence joins TRBV30 and TRBJ1-4; a possible D gene is TRBD1 (5 bases). The CDR3 is 17 residues long. CDR1 GTSNPN and CDR2 SVGIG come from the germline V gene (reference sequence). V lost 0 bases and J 6 bases, leaving 20 bases between the germline ends. CDR3 DNA: TGTGCCTGGAGTGTATTGGCCCGATCGGGGCTGTATGAAAAACTGTTTTTT. It translates to CAWSVLARSGLYEKLFF.

The CDR3 loop reads CASSPPDRGHGYTF. CDR3 DNA sequence: TGTGCCAGCAGCCCGCCTGACAGGGGTCACGGCTACACCTTC. The rearrangement uses TRBV5-4 and TRBJ1-2, with TRBD1 identical over 8 bases. The CDR3 sequence is 14 residues long. The germline V gene encodes CDR1 SGHNT and CDR2 YYREEE (reference sequence). The ends lost 4 bases at V and 8 bases at J; junction bases unmatched: 10.

The rearrangement uses TRBV9 and TRBJ2-7; unclear D gene. This CDR3 is built from 17 residues. Per the germline V gene, CDR1 is SGDLS and CDR2 is YYNGEE. V lost 3 bases and J 1 base, leaving 20 bases between the germline ends. CDR3 nucleotide sequence: TGTGCCAGCAGCGGACTCTTAGCCTCCGAGACATCCTACGAGCAGTACTTC. The encoded protein is CASSGLLASETSYEQYF.

This chain uses TRBV5-4 with TRBJ2-2; D is perhaps TRBD1 or TRBD2 (6 bases each). Trimming shortened V by 6 bases and J by 5 bases, and 29 bases separated the two germline ends. Per germline, CDR1 SGHNT and CDR2 YYREEE (reference sequence). The CDR3 length is 19 residues. For the CDR3, the DNA is TGTGCCAGCAACAACTACCCCGGGGGCGGGAAGGGCGATACCGGGGAGCTGTTTTTT. Translated, it gives CASNNYPGGGKGDTGELFF.

This chain uses TRBV28 with TRBJ2-2, with unresolved D. Trimming stripped 2 bases from V and 5 bases from J, with 12 bases between. The CDR3 has 15 residues. Germline values: CDR1 MDHEN, CDR2 SYDVKM. This chain's CDR3 is CASSLPSKATGELFF. The CDR3 DNA reads as TGTGCCAGCAGTTTACCTTCTAAGGCGACCGGGGAGCTGTTTTTT. Supplemented by reference TRBV28 and TRBJ2-2, the full variable domain reads DVKVTQSSRYLVKRTGEKVFLECVQDMDHENMFWYRQDPGLGLRLIYFSYDVKMKEKGDIPEGYSVSREKKERFSLILESASTNQTSMYLCASSLPSKATGELFFGEGSRLTVL.

V and J are TRBV7-9 and TRBJ2-1, with 12 nucleotides matching TRBD2. The germline V gene encodes CDR1 SEHNR and CDR2 FQNEAQ (reference sequence). With V trimmed by 5 bases and J by 6 bases, 8 bases remained unmatched. The CDR3 extends over 16 amino acids. The CDR3 loop reads CASSPPSGRASNEQFF. The CDR3 DNA sequence: TGTGCCAGCAGCCCGCCTAGCGGGAGGGCCAGCAATGAGCAGTTCTTC.

This chain connects TRBV6-1 to TRBJ1-3; D may be TRBD1 (5 bases). V was shortened by 1 base and J by 3 bases, with 10 bases between the two germline ends. The CDR3 has 15 residues. Germline loops: CDR1 MNHNS, CDR2 SASEGT. The CDR3 spells CASSEVPGIGNTIYF. The CDR3 bases are TGTGCCAGCAGTGAAGTCCCAGGGATTGGAAACACCATATATTTT.

For the CDR3, the DNA is TGTGCCAGCAGTTACGGGGACAGGGTGGTACATTCACCCCTCCACTTT. This sequence encodes CASSYGDRVVHSPLHF. The rearrangement links TRBV6-5 to TRBJ1-6; 9 bases fit TRBD1. The CDR3 extends over 16 amino acids. The V gene end was trimmed by 2 bases and the J gene end by 8 bases; junction bases not matched to a gene: 7. From germline, CDR1 is MNHEY and CDR2 SVGAGI.

This clone was seen a single time. The chain carries TRBV27 and TRBJ2-5, with a possible D match to TRBD1 (7 bases). CDR3 size: 19 residues. Trimming left V 6 bases short and J 3 bases short, with 29 bases between. Looked up from germline, CDR1 is MNHEY and CDR2 is SMNVEV (reference sequence). For the CDR3, the DNA is TGTGCCAGCAGCTTCACAGGGGAGGACCTCTTTTTGGAAAAAGAGACCCAGTACTTC. Its protein is CASSFTGEDLFLEKETQYF.

The V and J genes are TRBV5-5 and TRBJ1-5, with a possible D match to TRBD1 (6 bases). The CDR3 covers 13 residues. Trimming took off 4 bases at V and 7 bases at J, with 12 bases between the two ends. Looked up from germline, CDR1 is SGHKS and CDR2 is YYEKEE (reference sequence). The CDR3 region is CASSLRGMQPQHF. DNA of the CDR3: TGTGCCAGCAGCCTCAGGGGAATGCAGCCCCAGCATTTT.

This chain connects TRBV5-1 to TRBJ2-7; D is unresolved. The germline V and J ends were trimmed by 2 bases and 2 bases, with 11 bases remaining between them. Germline V lookup: CDR1 SGHRS, CDR2 YFSETQ. The CDR3 totals 14 residues. CDR3: CASSFIGRTYEQYF. The CDR3 nucleotides are TGCGCCAGCAGCTTTATCGGACGGACCTACGAGCAGTACTTC.

The chain recombines TRBV10-3 with TRBJ2-7, with TRBD2 matching over 9 bases. V trimming: 10 bases; J trimming: 6 bases; junction bases outside the gene matches: 13. Germline V gene sequence: CDR1 ENHRY, CDR2 SYGVKD. This CDR3 region has 14 residues. This CDR3 is CASTPGLASAEQYF. The DNA for the CDR3 is TGTGCCAGTACACCGGGACTAGCTTCAGCCGAGCAGTACTTC.